A single sample gave rise to the 29 T cell receptor beta chains below, sequenced in a study of blood T cell repertoires in COVID-19. Sequencing was performed with immunoSEQ multiplex PCR; in TCRdb, only in-frame clones are kept and a portion is missing. The table has roughly 200,000 clones, 85% seen once. The source material was PBMCs or T cells enriched from blood (not recorded which). Receptor source: a man aged 35 to 55 who had recovered from COVID-19.

This clone turned up a few times. Here the CDR3 reads CASSLTPGRGTGELFF. CDR3 DNA sequence: TGTGCCAGCAGCTTAACCCCCGGGAGAGGCACCGGGGAGCTGTTTTTT. The chain uses TRBV7-3 and TRBJ2-2, with D possibly TRBD2 on 6 matching bases. V was cut by 0 bases and J by 4 bases, with 12 bases left in between. The CDR3 is 16 residues long. Germline V gives CDR1 SGHTA, CDR2 FQGTGA. The full variable domain, rest sourced from reference TRBV7-3 and TRBJ2-2, is GAGVSQTPSNKVTEKGKYVELRCDPISGHTALYWYRQSLGQGPEFLIYFQGTGAADDSGLPNDRFFAVRPEGSVSTLKIQRTERGDSAVYLCASSLTPGRGTGELFFGEGSRLTVL.

Here the CDR3 reads CASSQDKTSGGTDTQYF. DNA of the CDR3: TGCGCCAGCAGCCAAGATAAAACTAGCGGTGGGACAGATACGCAGTATTTT. This chain uses TRBV4-1 with TRBJ2-3, with 8 bases aligning to TRBD2. The CDR3 sequence is 17 residues long. The V gene end was trimmed by 0 bases and the J gene end by 3 bases; junction bases not matched to a gene: 8. CDR1 MGHRA and CDR2 YSYEKL come from the germline V gene.

The chain recombines TRBV5-1 with TRBJ1-2; 8 bases match TRBD1. Germline CDR1 is SGHRS and CDR2 is YFSETQ. Trimming at V came to 4 bases and at J to 4 bases, leaving 3 bases not matched to a gene. The CDR3 runs to 13 residues. CDR3 sequence: CASSPGQVYGYTF. CDR3 nucleotides: TGCGCCAGCAGCCCGGGACAGGTCTATGGCTACACCTTC. Full variable domain (remainder filled in from reference TRBV5-1 and TRBJ1-2): KAGVTQTPRYLIKTRGQQVTLSCSPISGHRSVSWYQQTPGQGLQFLFEYFSETQRNKGNFPGRFSGRQFSNSRSEMNVSTLELGDSALYLCASSPGQVYGYTFGSGTRLTVV.

The chain couples TRBV29-1 to TRBJ1-2; weak D call: TRBD1 (6 bases). Germline lookup yields CDR1 SQVTM and CDR2 ANQGSEA. Trimming took off 4 bases at V and 8 bases at J, with 17 bases between the two ends. The length of the CDR3 is 13 residues. The CDR3 nucleotides are TGCAGCGTTGGGCCCCTGACAGGCGGCGGCTACACCTTC. Residues: CSVGPLTGGGYTF.

The V gene is TRBV19, the J gene TRBJ2-3, with D possibly matching TRBD1 (5 bases). CDR1 is LNHDA and CDR2 is SQIVND in the germline V gene (reference sequence). The length of the CDR3 is 18 residues. V was trimmed by 0 bases and J by 2 bases, leaving 18 bases between them. The CDR3 coding sequence is TGTGCCAGTAGTATAGATCACAGGCCTAGGGGTAACACAGATACGCAGTATTTT. Encoded protein: CASSIDHRPRGNTDTQYF.

The chain joins TRBV5-1 to TRBJ1-1; the D gene is possibly TRBD1 (6 bases). Germline CDR1 and CDR2: SGHRS and YFSETQ. This CDR3 comprises 16 residues. V lost 4 bases, J lost 1 base, and 17 bases lay in between. The CDR3 nucleotides read TGCGCCAGCAGCCCGTGGCCGACAGGAGAGAACACTGAAGCTTTCTTT. It codes for CASSPWPTGENTEAFF.

This chain joins TRBV11-2 and TRBJ2-1, with a possible D match to TRBD2 (6 bases). Germline V gene sequence: CDR1 SGHAT, CDR2 FQNNGV. The CDR3 is made up of 18 amino acids. V was trimmed by 1 base and J by 1 base, leaving 17 bases between them. The CDR3 DNA reads TGTGCCAGCAGCTTAGTCGCCCGGACTATCAATTCCTACAATGAGCAGTTCTTC. Protein product: CASSLVARTINSYNEQFF.

The chain links TRBV10-2 to TRBJ2-5; the D gene is possibly TRBD2 (6 bases). The V gene lost 8 bases and the J gene lost 5 bases, with 12 bases spanning the gap. This CDR3 is built from 12 residues. Germline CDR1 reads WSHSY; CDR2 reads SAAADI. The CDR3 region is CASGGLMETQYF. CDR3 DNA: TGCGCCAGCGGAGGACTAATGGAGACCCAGTACTTC.

The chain combines TRBV5-1 with TRBJ1-6, with TRBD1 matching 10 bases. Germline lookup yields CDR1 SGHRS and CDR2 YFSETQ. The V segment lost 2 bases and the J segment 10 bases; nucleotides outside the gene matches: 6. The CDR3 spans 15 residues. The DNA for the CDR3 is TGCGCCAGCAGCTTTACCGGGACAGGGGAATCACCCCTCCACTTT. Its translation is CASSFTGTGESPLHF.

The gene calls are TRBV20-1 and TRBJ2-1, with D perhaps TRBD2 (6 bases). The CDR3 consists of 14 residues. V was cut by 3 bases and J by 3 bases, with 12 bases left in between. The germline V gene has CDR1 DFQATT and CDR2 SNEGSKA (reference sequence). As DNA, the CDR3 is TGCAGTGCTAGTCCCGGAGGGGACTACAATGAGCAGTTCTTC. Protein product: CSASPGGDYNEQFF.

The rearrangement uses TRBV10-3 and TRBJ1-6, with 8 nucleotides matching TRBD1. Trimming removed 5 bases from V and 7 bases from J; junction bases left unmatched: 7. This CDR3 has 15 amino acids. Germline values: CDR1 ENHRY, CDR2 SYGVKD. This CDR3 reads CAISNGQGANSPLHF. The DNA for the CDR3 is TGTGCCATCAGTAACGGGCAGGGGGCGAATTCACCCCTCCACTTT.

The rearrangement uses TRBV5-1 and TRBJ1-3, with 11 bases aligning to TRBD1. The CDR3 is made up of 16 amino acids. V was clipped by 4 bases and J by 4 bases; unmatched bases: 7. Germline assignment: CDR1 SGHRS and CDR2 YFSETQ. CDR3 bases: TGCGCCAGCAGCCCAGGACAGGGGGCGAAAGGAAACACCATATATTTT. Its translation is CASSPGQGAKGNTIYF. Combining the CDR3 with reference TRBV5-1 and TRBJ1-3 gives the whole variable domain KAGVTQTPRYLIKTRGQQVTLSCSPISGHRSVSWYQQTPGQGLQFLFEYFSETQRNKGNFPGRFSGRQFSNSRSEMNVSTLELGDSALYLCASSPGQGAKGNTIYFGEGSWLTVV.

V gene TRBV7-3 combines with J gene TRBJ1-4; no reliable D call. CDR3 length: 17 residues. Germline CDR1 SGHTA, CDR2 FQGTGA. V was pared by 3 bases and J by 6 bases, with 20 bases between. CDR3 sequence: CASSFPAGGFRDEKLFF. CDR3 nucleotides: TGTGCCAGCAGCTTCCCCGCGGGAGGGTTCCGGGATGAAAAACTGTTTTTT. The full variable domain, its missing parts supplied by reference TRBV7-3 and TRBJ1-4, is GAGVSQTPSNKVTEKGKYVELRCDPISGHTALYWYRQSLGQGPEFLIYFQGTGAADDSGLPNDRFFAVRPEGSVSTLKIQRTERGDSAVYLCASSFPAGGFRDEKLFFGSGTQLSVL.

Here the CDR3 DNA reads TGTGCCAGCAGTGAAAGGAGTAATTCACCCCTCCACTTT. Its translation: CASSERSNSPLHF. The chain links TRBV25-1 to TRBJ1-6; D remains ambiguous. The germline V gene has CDR1 MGHDK and CDR2 SYGVNS. Between the trimmed V and J ends, which lost 2 bases and 6 bases, there was a span of 5 bases. This CDR3 is built from 13 residues.

The chain has TRBV5-8 and TRBJ1-2; D unclear. This CDR3 contains 13 residues. Germline lookup yields CDR1 SGHTS and CDR2 YDEGEE. Trimming shortened V by 2 bases and J by 8 bases, and 13 bases separated the two germline ends. CDR3: CASSLISLRGYTF. The CDR3 DNA is TGTGCCAGCAGCTTAATCAGTTTGCGGGGCTACACCTTC.

The chain employs TRBV5-4 and TRBJ2-1, with D hard to call. V was clipped by 5 bases and J by 0 bases, with 9 bases between them. This CDR3 comprises 14 residues. The germline V gene has CDR1 SGHNT and CDR2 YYREEE (reference sequence). CDR3 amino acids: CASSYADSYNEQFF. The DNA for the CDR3 is TGTGCCAGCAGTTATGCGGACTCCTACAATGAGCAGTTCTTC.

The genes are TRBV6-4 and TRBJ1-5; D is undetermined. The V and J ends lost 3 bases and 1 base respectively, with 7 bases between them. Germline V gene lookup returns CDR1 MRHNA and CDR2 SNTAGT. The CDR3 has 14 residues. CDR3: CASSEEASNQPQHF. Written as DNA, the CDR3 is TGTGCCAGCAGTGAGGAGGCCAGCAATCAGCCCCAGCATTTT.

This clone was seen just once. The genes are TRBV6-6 and TRBJ2-7, with D hard to call. V gave up 4 bases and J gave up 3 bases, with 10 bases separating them. The CDR3 is made up of 13 amino acids. The germline V gene encodes CDR1 MNHNY and CDR2 SVGAGI (reference sequence). CDR3 coding DNA: TGTGCCAGCAGTTCTTTACAGCTCTACGAGCAGTACTTC. Translating it yields CASSSLQLYEQYF.

V and J are TRBV12-5 and TRBJ1-2; no firm D call. In germline, CDR1 is LGHNT, CDR2 FRNRAP. The CDR3 contains 13 residues. Trimming removed 5 bases from V and 8 bases from J, with 15 bases in between. The CDR3 DNA follows: TGTGCTAGTGGTGCGGGTACGTGGGAAGGCTACACCTTC. Translation gives CASGAGTWEGYTF.

The chain recombines TRBV7-3 with TRBJ2-3; 8 bases are shared with TRBD2. V was clipped by 5 bases and J by 5 bases; unmatched bases: 9. This CDR3 region has 15 residues. Germline loops: CDR1 SGHTA, CDR2 FQGTGA. This CDR3 reads CASSPGRGRGDTQYF. DNA of the CDR3: TGTGCCAGCAGCCCCGGGAGGGGGAGAGGAGATACGCAGTATTTT.

The genes are TRBV28 and TRBJ2-1; tentative D call: TRBD1 (6 bases). The length of the CDR3 is 13 residues. Germline CDR1 is MDHEN and CDR2 is SYDVKM. The V and J ends lost 4 bases and 9 bases respectively, with 13 bases between them. The CDR3 sequence is CASSSTPGVEQFF. CDR3 sequence (DNA): TGTGCCAGCAGTTCCACGCCAGGGGTTGAGCAGTTCTTC.

The chain carries TRBV4-2 and TRBJ2-7, with 9 nucleotides matching TRBD1. The CDR3 length is 17 residues. Germline assignment: CDR1 LGHNA and CDR2 YNFKEQ. With 4 bases clipped from V and 2 bases from J, the junction kept 12 bases outside the gene matches. CDR3 region: CASSPQSTGGATYEQYF. For the CDR3, the DNA is TGTGCCAGCAGCCCCCAATCAACAGGGGGCGCCACCTACGAGCAGTACTTC.

V usage is TRBV29-1 and J usage is TRBJ2-5; D is undetermined. The CDR3 runs 13 residues. Germline V gives CDR1 SQVTM, CDR2 ANQGSEA. The V and J ends lost 4 bases and 2 bases respectively, with 11 bases between them. The CDR3 loop is CSVGQVKQETQYF. Here the CDR3 DNA reads TGCAGCGTTGGTCAGGTTAAGCAAGAGACCCAGTACTTC.

The chain couples TRBV3-1 (or the pseudogene TRBV3-2) to TRBJ1-1, with a tentative D call TRBD1 (5 bases). V shed 3 bases and J shed 3 bases, with 11 bases lying between them. Germline assignment: CDR1 LGHDT and CDR2 YNNKEL (reference sequence). This CDR3 contains 14 residues. This chain's CDR3 is CASSHGGSDTEAFF. CDR3 nucleotide sequence: TGTGCCAGCAGCCACGGGGGGTCGGACACTGAAGCTTTCTTT.

The chain employs TRBV9 and TRBJ1-4; D is perhaps TRBD1 (6 bases). The CDR3 runs 15 residues. Trimming shortened V by 0 bases and J by 6 bases, and 12 bases separated the two germline ends. Per germline, CDR1 SGDLS and CDR2 YYNGEE. CDR3 sequence reads: CASSVAGGNHEKLFF. CDR3 nucleotide sequence: TGTGCCAGCAGCGTAGCTGGGGGCAATCATGAAAAACTGTTTTTT.

This clone is a singleton in its sample. The CDR3 sequence is CASLTGGARRETQYF. CDR3 nucleotides: TGTGCCAGCCTTACAGGGGGCGCCAGGCGGGAGACCCAGTACTTC. The chain couples TRBV28 to TRBJ2-5; 9 nucleotides align to TRBD1. V shed 8 bases, J shed 5 bases, and the junction held 12 bases outside the gene matches. The CDR3 length is 15 residues. The germline V gene has CDR1 MDHEN and CDR2 SYDVKM.

The chain combines TRBV30 with TRBJ1-1, with D possibly matching TRBD1 (5 bases). The germline CDR1 and CDR2 sequences are GTSNPN and SVGIG (reference sequence). V lost 7 bases, J lost 1 base, and 13 bases lay in between. The length of the CDR3 is 13 residues. The CDR3 DNA reads TGTGCCTTGACAAGACAGACGAACACTGAAGCTTTCTTT. It codes for CALTRQTNTEAFF.

This chain links TRBV9 with TRBJ2-1, with 10 bases aligning to TRBD2. Losses at the gene ends were 4 bases for V and 6 bases for J; bases not matched to a gene: 10. This CDR3 spans 16 amino acids. Germline V gene lookup returns CDR1 SGDLS and CDR2 YYNGEE. CDR3 nucleotide sequence: TGTGCCAGCAGCCCTTGGGCTAGCGGGAGTTCCAATGAGCAGTTCTTC. This sequence encodes CASSPWASGSSNEQFF.

The CDR3 coding sequence is TGTGCCAGCAGTTCTGGGACTAGCGGACTTACAGATACGCAGTATTTT. It is translated as CASSSGTSGLTDTQYF. The genes are TRBV6-5 and TRBJ2-3; 11 bases fit TRBD2. J was trimmed by 3 bases and V by 4 bases; bases with no gene match: 6. Germline assignment: CDR1 MNHEY and CDR2 SVGAGI. The CDR3 covers 16 residues.